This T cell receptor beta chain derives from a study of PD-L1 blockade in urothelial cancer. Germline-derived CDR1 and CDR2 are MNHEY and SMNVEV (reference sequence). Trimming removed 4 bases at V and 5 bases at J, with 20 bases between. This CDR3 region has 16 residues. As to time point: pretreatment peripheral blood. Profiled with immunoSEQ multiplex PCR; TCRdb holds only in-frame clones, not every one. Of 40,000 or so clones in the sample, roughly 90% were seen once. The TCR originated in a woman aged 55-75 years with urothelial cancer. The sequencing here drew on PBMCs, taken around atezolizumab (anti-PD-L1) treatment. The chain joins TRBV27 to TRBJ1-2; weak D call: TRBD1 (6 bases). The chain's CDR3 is CASSSHIGGAHYGYTF. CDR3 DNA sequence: TGTGCCAGCAGTTCCCACATAGGGGGGGCCCATTATGGCTACACCTTC.